This TCR beta chain was identified in a study of technical replicates of blood from a handful of donors. Clones were sequenced by immunoSEQ multiplex PCR, and TCRdb holds only the in-frame ones, with some missing. The top ten hold 0.15% to 0.2% of the sample, which has approximately 76,000 clones, approximately 97% seen once. The CDR3 is made up of 13 amino acids. V lost 7 bases to trimming and J lost 4 bases, with 13 bases between them. Germline V gene sequence: CDR1 MDHEN, CDR2 SYDVKM. V is TRBV28 and J is TRBJ1-2, with a weak D call TRBD1 (5 bases). The sample comprised T cells isolated from PBMCs. The TCR sequence derives from a human donor in good health. DNA of the CDR3: TGTGCCAGCACAGACAGCCGAGCCTATGGCTACACCTTC. Residues: CASTDSRAYGYTF.